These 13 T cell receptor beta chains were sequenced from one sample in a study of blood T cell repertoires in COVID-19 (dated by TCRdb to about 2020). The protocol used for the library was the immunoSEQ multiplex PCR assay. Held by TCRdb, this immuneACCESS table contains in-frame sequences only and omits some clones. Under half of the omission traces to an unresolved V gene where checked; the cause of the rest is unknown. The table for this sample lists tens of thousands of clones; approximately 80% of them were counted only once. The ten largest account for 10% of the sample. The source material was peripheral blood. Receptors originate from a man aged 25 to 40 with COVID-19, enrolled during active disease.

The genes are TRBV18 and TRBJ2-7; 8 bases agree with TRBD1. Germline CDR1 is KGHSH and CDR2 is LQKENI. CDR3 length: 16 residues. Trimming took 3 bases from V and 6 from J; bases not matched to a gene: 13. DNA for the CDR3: TGTGCCAGCTCACCTATGACAGGGGTGAGAATGAGCGAGCAGTACTTC. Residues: CASSPMTGVRMSEQYF.

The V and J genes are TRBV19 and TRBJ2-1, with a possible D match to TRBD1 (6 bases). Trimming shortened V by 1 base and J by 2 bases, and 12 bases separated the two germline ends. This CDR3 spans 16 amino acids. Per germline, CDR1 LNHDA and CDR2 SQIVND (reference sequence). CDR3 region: CASSIGSRGAYNEQFF. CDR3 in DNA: TGTGCCAGTAGTATAGGTTCCAGGGGTGCCTACAATGAGCAGTTCTTC.

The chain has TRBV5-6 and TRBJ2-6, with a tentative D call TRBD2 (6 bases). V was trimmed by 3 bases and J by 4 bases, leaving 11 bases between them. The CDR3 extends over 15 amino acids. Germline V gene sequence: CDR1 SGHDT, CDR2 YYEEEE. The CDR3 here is CASSSRRGGANVLTF. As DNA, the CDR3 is TGTGCCAGCAGCTCCCGGCGGGGCGGGGCCAACGTCCTGACTTTC. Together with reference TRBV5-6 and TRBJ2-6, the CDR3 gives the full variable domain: DAGVTQSPTHLIKTRGQQVTLRCSPKSGHDTVSWYQQALGQGPQFIFQYYEEEERQRGNFPDRFSGHQFPNYSSELNVNALLLGDSALYLCASSSRRGGANVLTFGAGSRLTVL.

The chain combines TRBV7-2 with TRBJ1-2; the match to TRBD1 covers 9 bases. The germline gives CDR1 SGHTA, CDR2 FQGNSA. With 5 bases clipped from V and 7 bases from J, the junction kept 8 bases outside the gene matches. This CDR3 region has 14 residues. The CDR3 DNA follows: TGTGCCAGCAGCCCAGTACAGGGGGCGCGTGGCTACACCTTC. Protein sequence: CASSPVQGARGYTF.

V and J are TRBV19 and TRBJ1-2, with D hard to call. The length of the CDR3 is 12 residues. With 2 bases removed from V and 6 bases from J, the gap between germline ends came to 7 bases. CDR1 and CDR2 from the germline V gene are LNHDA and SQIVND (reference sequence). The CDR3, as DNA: TGTGCCAGTAGTATAAGTGTAGATGGCTACACCTTC. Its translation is CASSISVDGYTF.

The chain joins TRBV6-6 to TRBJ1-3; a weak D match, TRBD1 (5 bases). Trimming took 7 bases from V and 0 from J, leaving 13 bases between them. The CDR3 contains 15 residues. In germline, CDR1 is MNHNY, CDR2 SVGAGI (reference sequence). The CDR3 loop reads CASTAGGTSGNTIYF. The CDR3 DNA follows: TGTGCCAGCACCGCTGGGGGGACCTCTGGAAACACCATATATTTT.

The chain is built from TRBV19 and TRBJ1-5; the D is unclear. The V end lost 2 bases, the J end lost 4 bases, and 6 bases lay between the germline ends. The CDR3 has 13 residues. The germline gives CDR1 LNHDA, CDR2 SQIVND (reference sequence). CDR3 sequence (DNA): TGTGCCAGTAGTATAATGGCAAATCAGCCCCAGCATTTT. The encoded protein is CASSIMANQPQHF.

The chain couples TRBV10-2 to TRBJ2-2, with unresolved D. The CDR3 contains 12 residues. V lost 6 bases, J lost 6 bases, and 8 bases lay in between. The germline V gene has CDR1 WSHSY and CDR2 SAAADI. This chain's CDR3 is CASRLTAGELFF. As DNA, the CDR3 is TGCGCCAGCAGACTCACCGCCGGGGAGCTGTTTTTT.

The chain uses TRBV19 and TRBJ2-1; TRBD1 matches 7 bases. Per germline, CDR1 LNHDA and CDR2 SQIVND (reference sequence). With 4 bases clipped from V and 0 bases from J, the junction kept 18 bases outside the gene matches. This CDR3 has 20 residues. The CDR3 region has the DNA TGTGCCAGTAGTAGGGCACATATCAACAGGGCAGGGGGCTCCTACAATGAGCAGTTCTTC. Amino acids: CASSRAHINRAGGSYNEQFF. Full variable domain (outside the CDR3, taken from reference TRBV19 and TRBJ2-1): DGGITQSPKYLFRKEGQNVTLSCEQNLNHDAMYWYRQDPGQGLRLIYYSQIVNDFQKGDIAEGYSVSREKKESFPLTVTSAQKNPTAFYLCASSRAHINRAGGSYNEQFFGPGTRLTVL.

The CDR3 reads CASSSTREGPGAFF. DNA of the CDR3: TGTGCCAGCAGCTCCACTCGGGAGGGGCCAGGAGCTTTCTTT. J is TRBJ1-1 and V is TRBV5-4, with D possibly TRBD1 on 5 matching bases. The V gene's germline CDR1 is SGHNT and CDR2 YYREEE (reference sequence). The CDR3 loop spans 14 amino acids. Between the trimmed V and J ends, which lost 3 bases and 10 bases, there was a span of 19 bases. The full variable domain, with the rest looked up from reference TRBV5-4 and TRBJ1-1, is ETGVTQSPTHLIKTRGQQVTLRCSSQSGHNTVSWYQQALGQGPQFIFQYYREEENGRGNFPPRFSGLQFPNYSSELNVNALELDDSALYLCASSSTREGPGAFFGQGTRLTVV.

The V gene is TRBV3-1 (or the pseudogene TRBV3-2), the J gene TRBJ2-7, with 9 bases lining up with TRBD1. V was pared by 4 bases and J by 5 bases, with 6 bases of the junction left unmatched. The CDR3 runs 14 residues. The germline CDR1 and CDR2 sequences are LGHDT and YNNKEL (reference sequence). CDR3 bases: TGTGCCAGCAGCCCCGGGACAGGGATAGACGAGCAGTACTTC. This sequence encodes CASSPGTGIDEQYF.

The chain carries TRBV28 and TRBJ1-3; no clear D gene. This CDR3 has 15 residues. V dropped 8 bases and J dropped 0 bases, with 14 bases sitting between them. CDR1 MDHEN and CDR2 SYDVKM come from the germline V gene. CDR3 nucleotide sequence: TGTGCCAGCTGTAGGCGGGCAGGCTCTGGAAACACCATATATTTT. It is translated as CASCRRAGSGNTIYF.

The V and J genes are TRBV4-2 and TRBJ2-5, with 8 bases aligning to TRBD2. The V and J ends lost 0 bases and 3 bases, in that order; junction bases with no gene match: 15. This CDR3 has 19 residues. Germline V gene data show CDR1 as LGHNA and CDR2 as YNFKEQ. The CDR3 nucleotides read TGTGCCAGCAGCCAAGATAGCGGGATGATTCAAAGCCCAGAAGAGACCCAGTACTTC. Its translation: CASSQDSGMIQSPEETQYF.